The clone carrying this TCR beta chain was counted between two and nine times. These data originate in a study of T cells after yellow fever vaccination. Each CDR3 protein is one row after TCRdb ran MiXCR on the 5' RACE reads. Altogether just under 600,000 distinct CDR3 sequences are present, less than 15% being singletons, with the ten largest covering about an eighth. After removal of 0 bases from V and 2 bases from J, the junction contained 12 bases not matched to a gene. The CDR3 is made up of 17 amino acids. Germline CDR1 DFQATT, CDR2 SNEGSKA (reference sequence). The chain couples TRBV20-1 to TRBJ2-7, with 8 bases that match TRBD2. This clonotype was sampled from a man aged 25 to 40 who received the YFV17D yellow fever vaccine. The sequencing used PBMCs, collected on the day of the yellow fever booster vaccination. CDR3 sequence: CSARDLERGTPAYEQYF. The CDR3 DNA follows: TGCAGTGCTAGAGATTTGGAGCGGGGGACACCAGCCTACGAGCAGTACTTC.